Below, 25 T cell receptor beta chains from the same sample are listed, as sequenced in a study of blood T cell repertoires in COVID-19. Libraries were prepared by immunoSEQ multiplex PCR; TCRdb keeps only in-frame clonotypes and omits some of them. This repertoire shows over 60,000 clones, about 87% found once; its top ten account for approximately 6.7%. The sequenced sample consisted of peripheral blood. These receptors were taken from a woman over 75 with active COVID-19.

The rearrangement links TRBV7-8 to TRBJ2-7; no firm D call. This CDR3 is 13 amino acids long. Germline V lookup: CDR1 SGHVS, CDR2 FQNEAQ. V lost 3 bases and J lost 7, with 13 bases in between. The CDR3 coding sequence is TGTGCCAGCAGCTTCGGTTCCGGTTCTGAGCAGTACTTC. Its protein is CASSFGSGSEQYF.

This chain uses TRBV5-4 with TRBJ1-1; the D is unclear. The length of the CDR3 is 14 residues. Trimming shortened V by 3 bases and J by 5 bases, and 14 bases separated the two germline ends. Germline values: CDR1 SGHNT, CDR2 YYREEE (reference sequence). The CDR3 sequence is CASSWGALGTEAFF. In nucleotides, the CDR3 is TGTGCCAGCAGCTGGGGAGCCCTGGGGACTGAAGCTTTCTTT.

This clone was seen only a few times. The gene calls are TRBV11-2 and TRBJ2-7, with no clear D. Germline V gene lookup returns CDR1 SGHAT and CDR2 FQNNGV. The CDR3 totals 12 residues. V lost 2 bases to trimming and J lost 4 bases, with 6 bases between them. The CDR3 region is CASSLSRYEQYF. CDR3 coding DNA: TGTGCCAGCAGCTTAAGCCGTTACGAGCAGTACTTC.

This rearrangement joins TRBV6-2 or TRBV6-3 to TRBJ2-1, with 8 positions matching TRBD2. With V trimmed by 4 bases and J by 6 bases, 11 bases remained unmatched. CDR3 length: 16 amino acids. Germline CDR1 and CDR2: MNHEY and SVGEGT. The CDR3 region is CASSSGRARRGNEQFF. CDR3 nucleotides: TGTGCCAGCAGTTCCGGGAGGGCCCGAAGGGGCAATGAGCAGTTCTTC.

V is TRBV5-5 and J is TRBJ1-1; weak D call: TRBD1 (6 bases). Trimming shortened V by 1 base and J by 1 base, and 11 bases separated the two germline ends. The CDR3 is 15 residues long. Germline CDR1 is SGHKS and CDR2 is YYEKEE (reference sequence). CDR3 nucleotide sequence: TGTGCCAGCAGCTTGCAGGGGCCCTCGAACACTGAAGCTTTCTTT. Residues: CASSLQGPSNTEAFF.

The chain is built from TRBV28 and TRBJ2-1; D is ambiguous. CDR3 length: 13 residues. Trimming took 3 bases from V and 4 from J, leaving 7 bases between them. Looked up from germline, CDR1 is MDHEN and CDR2 is SYDVKM. Written as DNA, the CDR3 is TGTGCCAGCAGTTTCGAGAATTACAATGAGCAGTTCTTC. Its translation is CASSFENYNEQFF.

This chain uses TRBV5-1 with TRBJ2-3; D might be TRBD2 (6 bases). The length of the CDR3 is 17 residues. Germline V CDR1 and CDR2: SGHRS, YFSETQ. Trimming left V 0 bases short and J 2 bases short, with 16 bases between. The CDR3 region has the DNA TGCGCCAGCAGCTTGGACCCCTTTGCGGGACTCACAGATACGCAGTATTTT. Its protein product is CASSLDPFAGLTDTQYF.

This chain joins TRBV2 and TRBJ1-1, with 7 bases identical to TRBD1. Germline V gives CDR1 SNHLY, CDR2 FYNNEI. The CDR3 spans 14 residues. Trimming took 6 bases from V and 1 from J; bases not matched to a gene: 5. The chain's CDR3 is CASRPGQTNTEAFF. The CDR3 DNA reads as TGTGCCAGCAGGCCGGGACAGACGAACACTGAAGCTTTCTTT.

V and J are TRBV4-2 and TRBJ1-3, with D maybe TRBD1 (6 bases). The CDR3 is 17 amino acids. V lost 0 bases, J lost 2 bases, and 14 bases lay in between. Germline CDR1 LGHNA, CDR2 YNFKEQ. CDR3 residues: CASSQDPGRGAGNTIYF. The CDR3 DNA sequence: TGTGCCAGCAGCCAAGATCCCGGCAGGGGTGCTGGAAACACCATATATTTT.

The chain employs TRBV7-2 and TRBJ2-1, with 8 nucleotides matching TRBD2. The J segment lost 8 bases and the V segment lost 7 bases, leaving 22 bases of the junction unmatched. There are 18 residues in the CDR3. In germline, CDR1 is SGHTA, CDR2 FQGNSA. DNA for the CDR3: TGTGCCAGCACCCTAAGCCCCTTTCGCGGGAGGCCGGTCCATGAGCAGTTCTTC. It specifies CASTLSPFRGRPVHEQFF.

The J gene is TRBJ2-5, the V gene TRBV19, with D possibly being TRBD2 (7 bases). V lost 6 bases to trimming and J lost 2 bases, with 13 bases between them. The CDR3 sequence is 14 residues long. The germline V gene encodes CDR1 LNHDA and CDR2 SQIVND (reference sequence). The CDR3 loop is CASRPGGIQETQYF. The CDR3, as DNA: TGTGCCAGTAGACCGGGGGGCATACAAGAGACCCAGTACTTC.

The genes are TRBV13 and TRBJ2-1; TRBD2 matches at 12 bases. This CDR3 spans 15 amino acids. V lost 4 bases to trimming and J lost 12 bases; unmatched junction nucleotides: 10. Germline V gene data show CDR1 as PRHDT and CDR2 as FYEKMQ (reference sequence). CDR3 loop: CASSSLAGGTMRQFF. For the CDR3, the DNA is TGTGCCAGCAGCTCCCTAGCGGGAGGGACAATGAGGCAGTTCTTC.

Regarding this clone: Within the sample, other DNA sequences also encode this same CDR3. V and J are TRBV7-2 and TRBJ1-4; 9 bases match TRBD1. V dropped 6 bases and J dropped 2; count of bases not matched to a gene: 4. The germline CDR1 and CDR2 sequences are SGHTA and FQGNSA. There are 15 residues in the CDR3. CDR3 DNA: TGTGCCAGCAGTTCACAGGGGGCGACTAATGAAAAACTGTTTTTT. Protein product: CASSSQGATNEKLFF. Combining the CDR3 with reference TRBV7-2 and TRBJ1-4 gives the whole variable domain GAGVSQSPSNKVTEKGKDVELRCDPISGHTALYWYRQSLGQGLEFLIYFQGNSAPDKSGLPSDRFSAERTGGSVSTLTIQRTQQEDSAVYLCASSSQGATNEKLFFGSGTQLSVL.

This clone was detected a few times. V is TRBV6-5 and J is TRBJ2-7; TRBD2 agrees at 7 bases. V was clipped by 4 bases and J by 5 bases; unmatched bases: 14. From germline, CDR1 is MNHEY and CDR2 SVGAGI. The CDR3 runs 16 residues. The DNA of the CDR3 is TGTGCCAGCAGTTTCACACTAACCGGGACTATCGACGAGCAGTACTTC. Its protein is CASSFTLTGTIDEQYF.

The V call is TRBV6-5, the J call TRBJ2-2; D gene unclear. In germline, CDR1 is MNHEY, CDR2 SVGAGI. This CDR3 comprises 14 residues. V was pared by 0 bases and J by 7 bases, with 9 bases between. The CDR3 coding sequence is TGTGCCAGCAGTTACTCCCAGGATAGCGGGGAGCTGTTTTTT. Protein: CASSYSQDSGELFF.

This chain links TRBV28 with TRBJ2-7; 7 bases fit TRBD1. Per germline, CDR1 MDHEN and CDR2 SYDVKM. J lost 2 bases, V lost 8 bases, and 9 bases had no gene match. This CDR3 spans 14 amino acids. In DNA, the CDR3 is TGTGCCAGCGAATCGGGGCAGGGGGCCTACGAGCAGTACTTC. Its translation is CASESGQGAYEQYF.

This sequence joins TRBV28 and TRBJ1-2; 10 bases agree with TRBD1. J lost 5 bases, V lost 5 bases, and 8 bases had no gene match. CDR1 MDHEN and CDR2 SYDVKM come from the germline V gene. There are 15 residues in the CDR3. Here the CDR3 DNA reads TGTGCCAGCAGTCCCCCCGGACAGGGGGGGTATGGCTACACCTTC. Translation gives CASSPPGQGGYGYTF.

The J gene is TRBJ2-7, the V gene TRBV21-1; TRBD1, the D gene given by the table, was not confirmed from the DNA. TRBV21-1 is a pseudogene locus. There are 18 residues in the CDR3. Here the CDR3 DNA reads TGTGCCAGCAGCAAATACCCCAGGGGGCGCCTAAGGTCCCACGAGCAGTACTTC. This translates into CASSKYPRGRLRSHEQYF.

V usage is TRBV29-1 and J usage is TRBJ2-1; 7 positions agree with TRBD2. This CDR3 is built from 14 residues. Per germline, CDR1 SQVTM and CDR2 ANQGSEA. With 3 bases clipped from V and 2 bases from J, the junction kept 4 bases outside the gene matches. The CDR3 DNA reads as TGCAGCGTTGATGCCAGCGGGACCTACAATGAGCAGTTCTTC. This translates into CSVDASGTYNEQFF.

The genes are TRBV5-4 and TRBJ2-5; D is ambiguous. The V end lost 4 bases, the J end lost 1 base, and 14 bases lay between the germline ends. The CDR3 loop spans 15 amino acids. Germline values: CDR1 SGHNT, CDR2 YYREEE (reference sequence). DNA for the CDR3: TGTGCCAGCAGCCGATCTGGGTGGGCCCAAGAGACCCAGTACTTC. This translates into CASSRSGWAQETQYF.

V gene TRBV28 combines with J gene TRBJ2-5; 7 bases match TRBD1. This CDR3 has 16 residues. CDR1 is MDHEN and CDR2 is SYDVKM in the germline V gene. Trimming took 6 bases from V and 2 from J; bases not matched to a gene: 12. The CDR3 sequence is CASRTGTALAQETQYF. In DNA form, the CDR3 reads TGTGCCAGCAGAACCGGGACAGCGCTTGCACAAGAGACCCAGTACTTC.

V gene TRBV12-3 or TRBV12-4 combines with J gene TRBJ2-5; 7 positions agree with TRBD1. This CDR3 has 13 amino acids. V shed 6 bases, J shed 2 bases, and the junction held 3 bases outside the gene matches. The CDR3: CASRGTVQETQYF. The CDR3 nucleotides are TGTGCCAGCAGGGGGACAGTACAAGAGACCCAGTACTTC.

The chain joins TRBV11-2 to TRBJ2-7; D is possibly TRBD1 (5 bases). Germline-derived CDR1 and CDR2 are SGHAT and FQNNGV. Between the trimmed V and J ends, which lost 0 bases and 6 bases, there was a span of 15 bases. This CDR3 spans 15 amino acids. The CDR3 here is CASSLDRLRGGEQYF. For the CDR3, the DNA is TGTGCCAGCAGCTTAGATCGGTTAAGGGGTGGCGAGCAGTACTTC.

This chain connects TRBV27 to TRBJ2-4; the match to TRBD2 covers 8 bases. The CDR3 is 16 residues long. Looked up from germline, CDR1 is MNHEY and CDR2 is SMNVEV (reference sequence). V trimming: 4 bases; J trimming: 0 bases; junction bases outside the gene matches: 5. The CDR3 nucleotides are TGTGCCAGCAGTTCGCGACTAGCGTTAGCCAAAAACATTCAGTACTTC. Translated, it gives CASSSRLALAKNIQYF.

The V call is TRBV23-1, the J call TRBJ2-3; a weak D match, TRBD1 (6 bases). TRBV23-1 qualifies as an ORF whose function is uncertain. The CDR3 contains 17 residues. The V and J ends lost 0 bases and 5 bases respectively, with 18 bases between them. The CDR3: CASSQSGQYRAQDTQYF. The CDR3 DNA sequence: TGCGCCAGCAGTCAATCAGGACAGTATAGAGCACAAGATACGCAGTATTTT.